This paragraph covers one T cell receptor (beta chain) sequence. What it recognizes is unknown. The data derive from a study of cytomegalovirus exposure and HLA in healthy donors. General study results and limits: The listing of 150 to 200 TCR beta chains classed them as cytomegalovirus-associated. What a later analysis reportedly showed was that an Asian-associated ancestry cluster had fewer N-insertions than the approximately 700-donor mean. Accurate predictions that matched the HLA-A and HLA-B alleles of most subjects were reportedly made from TCR beta sequences.

PCR used 60 Vbeta primers and 13 Jbeta primers. The method was immunoSEQ multiplex PCR; TCRdb's version includes in-frame clones alone and lacks a portion of them. The repertoire holds fewer than 120,000 clones, with around 76% as singletons. This CDR3 contains 18 residues. In germline, CDR1 is GTSNPN, CDR2 SVGIG (reference sequence). V was trimmed by 0 bases and J by 6 bases, leaving 24 bases between them. The sequence was obtained from a man aged 25-45 years in good health and CMV-seropositive. V and J are TRBV30 and TRBJ1-5, with D uncertain. The sequenced sample consisted of PBMCs. This chain's CDR3 is CAWSVGTPGILVTQPQHF. For the CDR3, the DNA is TGTGCCTGGAGTGTAGGAACCCCCGGGATCCTAGTCACTCAGCCCCAGCATTTT.